This TCR beta chain was identified during a study of blood T cell repertoires in COVID-19. The authors' processing: Estimation of nucleated cell counts relied on the amplification of reference gene primers. Data came from immunoSEQ multiplex PCR; TCRdb stores just in-frame clones and leaves some out. The DNA was the basis for D and trimming; V, J and clone size are from that table. Found here are 180,000 or so clones, approximately 90% of them singletons; the top ten hold roughly 1.5%. The CDR3 loop spans 14 amino acids. Germline CDR1 is SNHLY and CDR2 is FYNNEI. The V end was cut by 4 bases, the J end by 2 bases, with 12 bases between.

Specimen: peripheral blood. The chain uses TRBV2 and TRBJ2-7; D might be TRBD1 (5 bases). The sequence was obtained from a woman aged 50 to 60 with acute or convalescent COVID-19. CDR3 sequence: CASSAQGATYEQYF. The DNA of the CDR3 is TGTGCCAGCAGTGCGCAGGGTGCTACCTACGAGCAGTACTTC.